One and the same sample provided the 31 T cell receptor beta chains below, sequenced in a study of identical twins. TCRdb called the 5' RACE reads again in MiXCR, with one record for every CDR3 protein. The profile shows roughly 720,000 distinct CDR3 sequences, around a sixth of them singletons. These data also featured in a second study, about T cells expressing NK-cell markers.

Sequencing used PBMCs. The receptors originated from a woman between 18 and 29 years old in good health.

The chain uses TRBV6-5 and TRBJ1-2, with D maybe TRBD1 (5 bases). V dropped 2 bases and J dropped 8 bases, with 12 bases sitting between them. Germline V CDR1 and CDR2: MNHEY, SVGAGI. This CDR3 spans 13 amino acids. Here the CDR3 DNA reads TGTGCCAGCAGTTACCGTGGAGGGGACGGCTACACCTTC. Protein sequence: CASSYRGGDGYTF.

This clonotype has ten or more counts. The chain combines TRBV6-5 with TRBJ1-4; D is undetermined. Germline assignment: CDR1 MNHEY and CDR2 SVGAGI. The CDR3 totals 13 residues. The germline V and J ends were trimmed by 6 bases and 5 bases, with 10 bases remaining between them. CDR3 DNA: TGTGCCAGCAGCTTAACCGGGAATGAAAAACTGTTTTTT. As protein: CASSLTGNEKLFF.

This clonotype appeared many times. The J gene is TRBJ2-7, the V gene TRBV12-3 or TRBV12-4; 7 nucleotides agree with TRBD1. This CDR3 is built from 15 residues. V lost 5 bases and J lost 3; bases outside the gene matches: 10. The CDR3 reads CASSPKRQGVYEQYF. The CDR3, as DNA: TGTGCCAGCAGTCCCAAACGACAGGGCGTCTACGAGCAGTACTTC.

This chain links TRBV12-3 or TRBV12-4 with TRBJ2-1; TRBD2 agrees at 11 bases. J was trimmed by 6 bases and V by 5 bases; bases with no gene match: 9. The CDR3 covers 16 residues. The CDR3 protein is CASSPSGTSGFNEQFF. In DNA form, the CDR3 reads TGTGCCAGCAGTCCCTCCGGGACTAGCGGTTTCAATGAGCAGTTCTTC.

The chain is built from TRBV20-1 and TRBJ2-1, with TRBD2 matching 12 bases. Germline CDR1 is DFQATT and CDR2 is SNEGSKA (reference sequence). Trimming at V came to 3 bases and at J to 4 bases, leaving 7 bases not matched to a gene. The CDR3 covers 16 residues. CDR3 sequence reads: CSARGAGLAGYNEQFF. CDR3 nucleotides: TGCAGTGCTAGGGGGGCAGGACTAGCGGGGTACAATGAGCAGTTCTTC.

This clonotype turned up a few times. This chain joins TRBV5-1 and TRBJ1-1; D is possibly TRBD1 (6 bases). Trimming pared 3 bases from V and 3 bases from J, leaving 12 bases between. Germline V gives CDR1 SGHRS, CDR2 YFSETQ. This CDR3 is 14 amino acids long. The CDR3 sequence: CASSSRTDDTEAFF. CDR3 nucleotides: TGCGCCAGCAGCTCGCGGACAGACGACACTGAAGCTTTCTTT.

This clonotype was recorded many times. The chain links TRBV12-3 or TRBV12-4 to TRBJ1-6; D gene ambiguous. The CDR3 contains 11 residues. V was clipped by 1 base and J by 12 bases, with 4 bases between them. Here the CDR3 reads CASSLGGPLHF. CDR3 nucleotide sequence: TGTGCCAGCAGTTTAGGTGGACCCCTCCACTTT.

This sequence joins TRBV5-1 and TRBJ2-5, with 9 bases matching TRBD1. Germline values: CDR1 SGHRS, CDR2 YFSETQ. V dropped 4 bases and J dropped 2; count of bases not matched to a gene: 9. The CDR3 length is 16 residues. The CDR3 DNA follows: TGCGCCAGCAGCCCTGGGGACAGGGTGGGGCAAGAGACCCAGTACTTC. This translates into CASSPGDRVGQETQYF. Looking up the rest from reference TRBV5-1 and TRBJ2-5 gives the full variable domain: KAGVTQTPRYLIKTRGQQVTLSCSPISGHRSVSWYQQTPGQGLQFLFEYFSETQRNKGNFPGRFSGRQFSNSRSEMNVSTLELGDSALYLCASSPGDRVGQETQYFGPGTRLLVL.

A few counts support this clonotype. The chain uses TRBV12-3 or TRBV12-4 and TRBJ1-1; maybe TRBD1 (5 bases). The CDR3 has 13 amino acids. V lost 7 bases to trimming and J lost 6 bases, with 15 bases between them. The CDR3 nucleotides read TGTGCCAGCATCTTCCGGGGGGACCCTGAAGCTTTCTTT. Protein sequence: CASIFRGDPEAFF.

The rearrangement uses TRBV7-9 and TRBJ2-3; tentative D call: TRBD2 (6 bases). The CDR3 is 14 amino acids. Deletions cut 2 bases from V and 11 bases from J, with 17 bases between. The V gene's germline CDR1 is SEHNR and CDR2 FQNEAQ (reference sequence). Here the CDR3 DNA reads TGTGCCAGCAGCTTACCCCGCGGACTAAGGGGGCAGTATTTT. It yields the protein CASSLPRGLRGQYF.

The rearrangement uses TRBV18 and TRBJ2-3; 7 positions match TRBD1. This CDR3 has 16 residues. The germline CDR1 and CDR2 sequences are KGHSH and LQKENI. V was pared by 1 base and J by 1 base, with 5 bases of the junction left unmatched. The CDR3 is CASSPRDRAGTDTQYF. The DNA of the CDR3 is TGTGCCAGCTCACCACGAGACAGGGCTGGCACAGATACGCAGTATTTT.

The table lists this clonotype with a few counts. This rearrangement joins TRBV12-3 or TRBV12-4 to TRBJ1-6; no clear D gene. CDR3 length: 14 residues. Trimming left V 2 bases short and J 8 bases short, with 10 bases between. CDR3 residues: CASSLIGVDSPLHF. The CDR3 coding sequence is TGTGCCAGCAGTTTAATCGGGGTAGATTCACCCCTCCACTTT.

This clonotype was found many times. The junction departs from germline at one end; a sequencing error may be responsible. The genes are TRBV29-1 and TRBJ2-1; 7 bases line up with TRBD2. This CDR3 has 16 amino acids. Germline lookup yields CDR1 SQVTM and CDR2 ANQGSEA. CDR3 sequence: CSVEEGSGYSYNEQFF. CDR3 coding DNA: TGCAGCGTCGAAGAGGGTAGCGGGTACTCTTACAATGAGCAGTTCTTC.

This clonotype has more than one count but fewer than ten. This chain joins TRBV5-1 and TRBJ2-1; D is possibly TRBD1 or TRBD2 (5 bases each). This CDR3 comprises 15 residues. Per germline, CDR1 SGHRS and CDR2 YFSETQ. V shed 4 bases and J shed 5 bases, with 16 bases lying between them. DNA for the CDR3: TGCGCCAGCAGCCCAACTAGGACACTGGACAATGAGCAGTTCTTC. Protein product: CASSPTRTLDNEQFF.

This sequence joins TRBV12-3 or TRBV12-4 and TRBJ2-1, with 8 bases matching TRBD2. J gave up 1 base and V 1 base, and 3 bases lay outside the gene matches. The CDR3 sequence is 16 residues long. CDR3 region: CASSLGGGISYNEQFF. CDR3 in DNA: TGTGCCAGCAGTTTAGGCGGGGGGATATCCTACAATGAGCAGTTCTTC.

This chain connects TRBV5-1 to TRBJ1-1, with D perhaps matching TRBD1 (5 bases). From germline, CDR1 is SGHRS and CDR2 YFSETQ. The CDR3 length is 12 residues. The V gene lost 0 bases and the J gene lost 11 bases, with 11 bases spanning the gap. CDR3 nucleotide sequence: TGCGCCAGCAGCTTGGATGCAGGGAAGGCTTTCTTT. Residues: CASSLDAGKAFF.

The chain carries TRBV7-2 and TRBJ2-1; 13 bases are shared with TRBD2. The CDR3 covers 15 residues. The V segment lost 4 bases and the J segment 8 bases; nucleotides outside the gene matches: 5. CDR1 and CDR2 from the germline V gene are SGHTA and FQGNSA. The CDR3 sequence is CASSSGLAGAHEQFF. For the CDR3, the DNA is TGTGCCAGCAGCTCTGGACTAGCGGGAGCGCATGAGCAGTTCTTC.

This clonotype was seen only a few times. CDR3 coding DNA: TGTGCCAGCAGCCTAGGACATAATCAGCCCCAGCATTTT. This encodes CASSLGHNQPQHF. The rearrangement joins TRBV5-6 to TRBJ1-5, with TRBD1 as a possible D gene (5 bases). This CDR3 spans 13 amino acids. V gave up 4 bases and J gave up 4 bases, with 9 bases separating them. Germline values: CDR1 SGHDT, CDR2 YYEEEE.

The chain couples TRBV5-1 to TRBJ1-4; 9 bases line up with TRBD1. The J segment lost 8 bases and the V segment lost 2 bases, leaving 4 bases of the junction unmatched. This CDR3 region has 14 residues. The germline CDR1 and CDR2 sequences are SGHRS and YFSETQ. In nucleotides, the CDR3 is TGCGCCAGCAGCTTCGGACAGGGGAGAGAAAAACTGTTTTTT. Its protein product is CASSFGQGREKLFF.

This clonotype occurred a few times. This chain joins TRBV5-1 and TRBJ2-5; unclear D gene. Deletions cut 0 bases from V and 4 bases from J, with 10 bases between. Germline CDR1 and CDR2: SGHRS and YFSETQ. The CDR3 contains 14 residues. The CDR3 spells CASSLAHLGETQYF. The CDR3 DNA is TGCGCCAGCAGCTTGGCCCATTTGGGAGAGACCCAGTACTTC.

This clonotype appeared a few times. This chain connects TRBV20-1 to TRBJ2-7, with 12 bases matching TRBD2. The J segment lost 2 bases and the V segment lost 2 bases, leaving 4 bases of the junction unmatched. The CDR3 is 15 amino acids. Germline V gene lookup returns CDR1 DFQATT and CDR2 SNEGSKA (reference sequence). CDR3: CSARPASGRAYEQYF. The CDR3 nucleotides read TGCAGTGCTAGACCCGCTAGCGGGAGGGCCTACGAGCAGTACTTC.

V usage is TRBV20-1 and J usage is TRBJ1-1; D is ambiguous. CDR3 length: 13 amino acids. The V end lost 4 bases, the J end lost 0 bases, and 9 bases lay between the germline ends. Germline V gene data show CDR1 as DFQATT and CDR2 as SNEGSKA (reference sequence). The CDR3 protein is CSATRYMNTEAFF. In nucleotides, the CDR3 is TGCAGTGCTACCCGATATATGAACACTGAAGCTTTCTTT.

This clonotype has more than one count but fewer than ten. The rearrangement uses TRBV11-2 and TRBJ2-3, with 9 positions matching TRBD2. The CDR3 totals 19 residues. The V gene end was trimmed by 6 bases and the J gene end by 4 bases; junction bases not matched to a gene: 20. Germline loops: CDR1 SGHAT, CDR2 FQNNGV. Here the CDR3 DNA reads TGTGCCAGCAGGTTCCCAACTGAGGTACTAGCGGGTGAGCCAGATACGCAGTATTTT. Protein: CASRFPTEVLAGEPDTQYF.

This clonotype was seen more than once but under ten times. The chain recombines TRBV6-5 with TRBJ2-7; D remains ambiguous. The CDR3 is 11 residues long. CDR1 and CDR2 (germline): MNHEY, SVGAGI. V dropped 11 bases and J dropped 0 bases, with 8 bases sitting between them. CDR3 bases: TGTGCCGCTAGGAACTCCTACGAGCAGTACTTC. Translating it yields CAARNSYEQYF.

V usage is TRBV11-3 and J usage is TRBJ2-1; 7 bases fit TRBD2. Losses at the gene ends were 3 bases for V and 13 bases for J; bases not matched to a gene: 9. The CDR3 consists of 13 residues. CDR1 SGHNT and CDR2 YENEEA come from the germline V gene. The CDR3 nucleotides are TGTGCCAGCAGCTTGACCCTGACTAGCCACCAGTTCTTC. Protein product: CASSLTLTSHQFF.

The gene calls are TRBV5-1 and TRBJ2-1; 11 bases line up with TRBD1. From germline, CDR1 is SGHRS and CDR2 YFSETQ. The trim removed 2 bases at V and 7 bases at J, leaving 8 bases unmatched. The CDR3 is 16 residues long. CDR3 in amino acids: CASSFTPGQGGNEQFF. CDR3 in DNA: TGCGCCAGCAGCTTCACCCCGGGACAGGGGGGGAATGAGCAGTTCTTC.

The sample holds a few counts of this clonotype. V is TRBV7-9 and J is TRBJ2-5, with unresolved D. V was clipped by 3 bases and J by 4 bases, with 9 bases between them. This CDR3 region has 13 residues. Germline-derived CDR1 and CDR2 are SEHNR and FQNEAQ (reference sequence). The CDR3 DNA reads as TGTGCCAGCAGCTTGAAACGCGTAGAGACCCAGTACTTC. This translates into CASSLKRVETQYF.

The CDR3 loop reads CSARRLGGSNQPQHF. CDR3 in DNA: TGCAGTGCTAGACGGCTTGGGGGAAGCAATCAGCCCCAGCATTTT. V and J are TRBV20-1 and TRBJ1-5; maybe TRBD1 (5 bases). This CDR3 is built from 15 residues. The germline V and J ends were trimmed by 2 bases and 1 base, with 12 bases remaining between them. Looked up from germline, CDR1 is DFQATT and CDR2 is SNEGSKA (reference sequence).

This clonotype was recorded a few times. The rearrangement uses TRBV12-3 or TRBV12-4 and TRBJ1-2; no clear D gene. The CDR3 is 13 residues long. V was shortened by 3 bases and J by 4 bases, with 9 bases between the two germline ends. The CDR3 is CASSFLEGYGYTF. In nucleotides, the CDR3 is TGTGCCAGCAGTTTCTTAGAGGGCTATGGCTACACCTTC.

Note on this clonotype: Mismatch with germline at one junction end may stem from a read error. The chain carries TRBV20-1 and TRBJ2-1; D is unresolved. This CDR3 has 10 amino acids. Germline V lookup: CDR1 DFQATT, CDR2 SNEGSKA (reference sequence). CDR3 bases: TGTAGTGCCACAAACAATGAGCAGTTCTTC. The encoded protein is CSATNNEQFF.

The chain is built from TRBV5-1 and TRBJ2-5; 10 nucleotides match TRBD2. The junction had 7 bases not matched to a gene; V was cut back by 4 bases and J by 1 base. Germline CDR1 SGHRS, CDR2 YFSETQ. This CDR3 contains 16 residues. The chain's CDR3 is CASSPGTSVFQETQYF. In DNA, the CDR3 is TGCGCCAGCAGCCCCGGGACTAGCGTGTTCCAAGAGACCCAGTACTTC. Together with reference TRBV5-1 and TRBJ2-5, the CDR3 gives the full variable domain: KAGVTQTPRYLIKTRGQQVTLSCSPISGHRSVSWYQQTPGQGLQFLFEYFSETQRNKGNFPGRFSGRQFSNSRSEMNVSTLELGDSALYLCASSPGTSVFQETQYFGPGTRLLVL.